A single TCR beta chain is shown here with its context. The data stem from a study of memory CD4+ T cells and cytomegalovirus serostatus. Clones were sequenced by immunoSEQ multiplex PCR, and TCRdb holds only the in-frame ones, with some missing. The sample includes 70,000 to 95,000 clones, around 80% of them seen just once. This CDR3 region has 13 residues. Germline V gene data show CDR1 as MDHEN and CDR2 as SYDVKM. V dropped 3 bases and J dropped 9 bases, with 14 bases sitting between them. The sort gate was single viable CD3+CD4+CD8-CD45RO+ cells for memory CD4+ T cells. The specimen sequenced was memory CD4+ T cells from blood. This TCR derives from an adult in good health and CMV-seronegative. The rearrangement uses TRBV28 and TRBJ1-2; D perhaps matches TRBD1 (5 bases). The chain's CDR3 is CASSLNRPLSYTF. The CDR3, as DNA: TGTGCCAGCAGTTTGAACAGGCCCTTGAGCTACACCTTC.